Sequencing of this T cell receptor beta chain was carried out in a study of blood T cell repertoires in COVID-19. For the study at large: COVID-19 samples from acute and convalescent phases originated in the United States, Italy and Spain. From T cells, B-cell-depleted T cells, or PBMCs came the material, which was cDNA or gDNA.

The CDR3 length is 14 residues. V lost 6 bases and J 0 bases, leaving 10 bases between the germline ends. Looked up from germline, CDR1 is LNHDA and CDR2 is SQIVND (reference sequence). Study processing details: Nucleated cell counts were estimated from reference gene primer amplification. Generated by immunoSEQ multiplex PCR, the TCRdb table keeps only in-frame clones and is missing some. V, J and clone size derive from that table, while D and trimming were established from the DNA sequence. The repertoire holds about 180,000 clones, with around 89% as singletons. Sequenced sample: peripheral blood. The sequence derives from a woman in her 30s with acute or convalescent COVID-19. V gene TRBV19 combines with J gene TRBJ2-3; tentative D call: TRBD2 (5 bases). The CDR3, as DNA: TGTGCCAGTAGGGCAGGCGGGAGCACAGATACGCAGTATTTT. Translated: CASRAGGSTDTQYF. The full variable domain, with the rest looked up from reference TRBV19 and TRBJ2-3, is DGGITQSPKYLFRKEGQNVTLSCEQNLNHDAMYWYRQDPGQGLRLIYYSQIVNDFQKGDIAEGYSVSREKKESFPLTVTSAQKNPTAFYLCASRAGGSTDTQYFGPGTRLTVL.